Given below is one T cell receptor beta chain in context. What it binds is not known. A much larger clone is a single base away; this may be a read error. Breast cancer patients provided tissue from their axillary draining lymph nodes. The CDR3 covers 13 residues. V dropped 8 bases and J dropped 3 bases, with 13 bases sitting between them. CDR1 and CDR2 (germline): KGHSH, LQKENI. These data originate in a study of breast tumors, draining lymph nodes, adjacent tissues. Study observations and caveats: The data were judged consistent with most tumor T cells coming from lymph node and expanding in tumor. Tumor and nontumor repertoires were significantly more similar in luminal-like than in basal-like breast cancer. Tumor TCR diversity was below lymph nodes but above nontumor tissue. Data only fit, rather than demonstrated, lymph node origin of most tumor T cells.

MiXCR, run by TCRdb on the multiplex PCR reads, gives a single entry per CDR3 protein. The repertoire has 150,000 to 200,000 distinct CDR3 sequences, about 34% of them found once; the top ten carry over 3.5%. Sequenced material: axillary lymph node tissue. The sequence was collected from a female donor with breast cancer. Some clones in this sample may be carry-over from other donors' samples. The chain has TRBV18 and TRBJ2-5, with D tentatively TRBD1 or TRBD2 (6 bases each). The CDR3 reads CASTQGLEETQYF. The CDR3 DNA reads TGTGCCAGCACACAGGGACTTGAAGAGACCCAGTACTTC. Looking up the rest from reference TRBV18 and TRBJ2-5 gives the full variable domain: NAGVMQNPRHLVRRRGQEARLRCSPMKGHSHVYWYRQLPEEGLKFMVYLQKENIIDESGMPKERFSAEFPKEGPSILRIQQVVRGDSAAYFCASTQGLEETQYFGPGTRLLVL.